Listed here are 10 T cell receptor beta chains from one sample, sequenced in a study of shared clonotypes between healthy human individuals. TCRdb's table, derived via immunoSEQ multiplex PCR, lists solely in-frame clones and lacks some. Among 1.4 million or so clones listed, 98% to 99% were seen once. Sequencing was carried out using naive CD4+ T cells sorted from blood. Subset: CD45RA+ positively selected. Receptors were obtained from a man under 40 in good health.

The chain uses TRBV6-1 and TRBJ2-3; 11 positions match TRBD2. Germline CDR1 is MNHNS and CDR2 is SASEGT. The CDR3 is made up of 15 amino acids. V dropped 6 bases and J dropped 4; count of bases not matched to a gene: 6. The CDR3 loop is CASRRMTSGADTQYF. The CDR3 region has the DNA TGTGCCAGCAGGAGGATGACTAGCGGGGCAGATACGCAGTATTTT.

The chain joins TRBV6-5 to TRBJ1-5; 8 bases are a match to TRBD1. Germline assignment: CDR1 MNHEY and CDR2 SVGAGI. After removal of 4 bases from V and 2 bases from J, the junction contained 4 bases not matched to a gene. The CDR3 is 15 amino acids. Written as DNA, the CDR3 is TGTGCCAGCAGTTCCTCGGGACAGGGCAATCAGCCCCAGCATTTT. Translation: CASSSSGQGNQPQHF.

V gene TRBV18 combines with J gene TRBJ2-7; D is possibly TRBD2 (6 bases). The V and J ends lost 3 bases and 6 bases respectively, with 15 bases between them. Germline V lookup: CDR1 KGHSH, CDR2 LQKENI. The CDR3 extends over 14 amino acids. CDR3 in amino acids: CASSPLLGGSEQYF. CDR3 coding DNA: TGTGCCAGCTCACCCCTCCTCGGGGGTTCCGAGCAGTACTTC.

Notes on this clone: The same CDR3 arises from other DNA sequences in this sample as well. V and J are TRBV25-1 and TRBJ1-2; D may be TRBD1 (5 bases). Germline V lookup: CDR1 MGHDK, CDR2 SYGVNS. The CDR3 totals 14 residues. Between the trimmed V and J ends, which lost 1 base and 2 bases, there was a span of 8 bases. CDR3 in amino acids: CASSESGSNYGYTF. Here the CDR3 DNA reads TGTGCCAGCAGTGAATCAGGGAGCAACTATGGCTACACCTTC.

The genes are TRBV7-2 and TRBJ2-3, with 7 positions matching TRBD2. Trimming took 3 bases from V and 7 from J; bases not matched to a gene: 13. Germline V gene lookup returns CDR1 SGHTA and CDR2 FQGNSA. This CDR3 contains 16 residues. In DNA, the CDR3 is TGTGCCAGCAGCTTCTTCCCGCGGGAGAAACGGTATACGCAGTATTTT. It specifies CASSFFPREKRYTQYF.

This clone was observed once. The chain links TRBV11-1 to TRBJ2-2; TRBD1 is a possible D gene (6 bases). Per germline, CDR1 SGHAT and CDR2 FQDESV (reference sequence). The CDR3 length is 13 residues. The germline V and J ends were trimmed by 11 bases and 4 bases, with 14 bases remaining between them. The DNA for the CDR3 is TGTGCCTCGGGCAGGGGAGCCACCGGGGAGCTGTTTTTT. Translated: CASGRGATGELFF.

The rearrangement links TRBV11-2 to TRBJ2-7; weak D call: TRBD2 (5 bases). CDR3 size: 14 residues. The germline V gene has CDR1 SGHAT and CDR2 FQNNGV. V shed 5 bases and J shed 1 base, with 12 bases lying between them. CDR3 sequence reads: CASSRLDWSYEQYF. CDR3 in DNA: TGTGCCAGCAGCCGCCTGGACTGGTCCTACGAGCAGTACTTC.

This sequence joins TRBV28 and TRBJ2-7; 8 positions agree with TRBD1. The CDR3 is 18 amino acids. Germline V lookup: CDR1 MDHEN, CDR2 SYDVKM. After removal of 1 base from V and 0 bases from J, the junction contained 11 bases not matched to a gene. The CDR3 sequence is CASSLSPDRAFGSYEQYF. The DNA for the CDR3 is TGTGCCAGCAGTTTATCACCGGACAGGGCGTTTGGCTCCTACGAGCAGTACTTC.

The rearrangement uses TRBV19 and TRBJ2-5; 10 bases agree with TRBD2. CDR1 is LNHDA, CDR2 SQIVND, per germline (reference sequence). The junction had 8 bases not matched to a gene; V was cut back by 5 bases and J by 5 bases. This CDR3 region has 15 residues. CDR3 sequence (DNA): TGTGCCAGTAGTCAAAAGGGACTAGCGATGGAGACCCAGTACTTC. It translates to CASSQKGLAMETQYF.

The chain recombines TRBV5-5 with TRBJ2-1; 9 nucleotides line up with TRBD2. The CDR3 consists of 17 residues. The V and J ends lost 0 bases and 7 bases, in that order; junction bases with no gene match: 11. Germline V lookup: CDR1 SGHKS, CDR2 YYEKEE (reference sequence). In DNA, the CDR3 is TGTGCCAGCAGCTTGGCCCCCACTAGCGGGCCTCAGAATGAGCAGTTCTTC. Translation: CASSLAPTSGPQNEQFF.